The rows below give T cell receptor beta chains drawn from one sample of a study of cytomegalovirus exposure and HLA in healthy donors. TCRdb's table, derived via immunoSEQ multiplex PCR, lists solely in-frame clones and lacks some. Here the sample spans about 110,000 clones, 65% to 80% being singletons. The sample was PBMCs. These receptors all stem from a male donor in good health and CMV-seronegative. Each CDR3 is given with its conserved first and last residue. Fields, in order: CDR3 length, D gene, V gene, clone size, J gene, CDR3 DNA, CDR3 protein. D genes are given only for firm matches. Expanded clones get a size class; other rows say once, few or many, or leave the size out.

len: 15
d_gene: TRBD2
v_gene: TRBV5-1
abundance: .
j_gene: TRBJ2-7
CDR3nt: TGCGCCAGCAGCTACGAGGGACTAGCGGGCACCGAGCAGTACTTC
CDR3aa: CASSYEGLAGTEQYF

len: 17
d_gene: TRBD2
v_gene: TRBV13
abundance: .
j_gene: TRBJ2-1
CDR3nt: TGTGCCAGCAGCTTAAATAGCGGGAGTCTCTCCTACAATGAGCAGTTCTTC
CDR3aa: CASSLNSGSLSYNEQFF

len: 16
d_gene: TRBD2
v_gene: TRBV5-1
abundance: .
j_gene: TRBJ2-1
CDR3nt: TGCGCCAGCAGCTTGATTCGAGCGGGGACCTACAATGAGCAGTTCTTC
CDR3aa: CASSLIRAGTYNEQFF

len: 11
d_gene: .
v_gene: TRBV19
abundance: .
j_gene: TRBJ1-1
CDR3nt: TGTGCCACCCAGGTGTACACTGAAGCTTTCTTT
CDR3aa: CATQVYTEAFF

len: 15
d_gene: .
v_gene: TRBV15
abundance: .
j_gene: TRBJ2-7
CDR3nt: TGTGCCACCAGCCCTAGGAGGGGGGGGTTTCACGAGCAGTACTTC
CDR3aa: CATSPRRGGFHEQYF

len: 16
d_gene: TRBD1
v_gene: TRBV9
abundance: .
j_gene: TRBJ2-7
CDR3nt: TGTGCCAGCAGCGAACCCGGGACAGGGGGCGACGACGAGCAGTACTTC
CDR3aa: CASSEPGTGGDDEQYF

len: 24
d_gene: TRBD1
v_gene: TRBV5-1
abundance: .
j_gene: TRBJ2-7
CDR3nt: TGCGCCAGCAGCTTGCCAGTACCGGGACAGGGGCCTCCTGCCCTAACCCCTGCCTCCTACGAGCAGTACTTC
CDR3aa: CASSLPVPGQGPPALTPASYEQYF

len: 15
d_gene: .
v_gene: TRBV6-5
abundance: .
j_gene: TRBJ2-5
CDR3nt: TGTGCCAGCAGGCCGAATGGAAGCTACCGTAGGGAGCAGTACTTC
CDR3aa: CASRPNGSYRREQYF

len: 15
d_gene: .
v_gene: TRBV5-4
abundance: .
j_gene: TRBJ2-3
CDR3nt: TGTGCCAGCAAAAGGGACAAACAAAGCACAGATACGCAGTATTTT
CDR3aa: CASKRDKQSTDTQYF

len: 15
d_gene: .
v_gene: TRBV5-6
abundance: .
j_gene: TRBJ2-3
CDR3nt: TGTGCCAGCAGCTTGGGGTTAGCCCTCACAGATACGCAGTATTTT
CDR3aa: CASSLGLALTDTQYF

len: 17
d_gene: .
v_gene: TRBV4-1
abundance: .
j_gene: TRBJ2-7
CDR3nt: TGCGCCAGCAGCCAAGAAGTGGTCAAGGGAGCTGGAGACGAGCAGTACTTC
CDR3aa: CASSQEVVKGAGDEQYF

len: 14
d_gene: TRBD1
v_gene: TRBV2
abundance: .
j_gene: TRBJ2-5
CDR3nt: TGTGCCAGCAGGCAGGGGGCTCCTCAAGAGACCCAGTACTTC
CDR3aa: CASRQGAPQETQYF

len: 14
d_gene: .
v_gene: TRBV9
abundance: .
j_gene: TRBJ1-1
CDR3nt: TGTGCCAGCAGCGTAACAGGGCAGAACACTGAAGCTTTCTTT
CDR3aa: CASSVTGQNTEAFF

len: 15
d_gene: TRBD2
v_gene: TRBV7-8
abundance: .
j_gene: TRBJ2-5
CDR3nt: TGTGCCAGCTGTTGGACTAGCGGGAGTGGGGAGACCCAGTACTTC
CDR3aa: CASCWTSGSGETQYF

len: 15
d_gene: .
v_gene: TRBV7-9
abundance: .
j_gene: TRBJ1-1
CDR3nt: TGTGCCAGCAGCTTAAATCGTCAGGGGCCCACTGAAGCTTTCTTT
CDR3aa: CASSLNRQGPTEAFF

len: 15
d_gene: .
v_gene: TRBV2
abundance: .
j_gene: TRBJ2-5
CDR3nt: TGTGCCAGCAGTGGAGGCAGGGGATTCCAAGAGACCCAGTACTTC
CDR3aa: CASSGGRGFQETQYF

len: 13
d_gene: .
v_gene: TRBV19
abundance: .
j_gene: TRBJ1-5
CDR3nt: TGTGCCAGTAGCAGGGATATCAATCAGCCCCAGCATTTT
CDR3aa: CASSRDINQPQHF

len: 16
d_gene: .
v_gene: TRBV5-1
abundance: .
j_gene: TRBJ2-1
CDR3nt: TGCGCCAGCAGCTTGGTAGTAGGAGGGGGCGGGAATGAGCAGTTCTTC
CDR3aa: CASSLVVGGGGNEQFF

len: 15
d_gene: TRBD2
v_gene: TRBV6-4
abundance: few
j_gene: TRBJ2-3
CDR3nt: TGTGCCAGCAGTGAGGGCGGGAGCGGTACAGATACGCAGTATTTT
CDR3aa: CASSEGGSGTDTQYF

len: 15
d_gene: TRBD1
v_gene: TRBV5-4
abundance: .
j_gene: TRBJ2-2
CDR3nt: TGTGCCAGCAGCGAAAGGACAGGGTACACCGGGGAGCTGTTTTTT
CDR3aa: CASSERTGYTGELFF

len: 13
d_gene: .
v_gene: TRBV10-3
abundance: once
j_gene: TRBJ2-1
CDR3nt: TGTGCCTCCTTACGGAGCCAGGGTAATGAGCAGTTCTTC
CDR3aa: CASLRSQGNEQFF

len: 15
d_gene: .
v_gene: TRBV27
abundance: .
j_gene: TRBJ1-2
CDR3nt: TGTGCCAGCAGTTCCTGGGGGGAAGCGAACTATGGCTACACCTTC
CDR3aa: CASSSWGEANYGYTF

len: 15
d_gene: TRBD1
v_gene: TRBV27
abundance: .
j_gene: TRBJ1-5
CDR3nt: TGTGCCAGCAGTCCGGGACAGGCCACGGAGCAGCCCCAGCATTTT
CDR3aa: CASSPGQATEQPQHF

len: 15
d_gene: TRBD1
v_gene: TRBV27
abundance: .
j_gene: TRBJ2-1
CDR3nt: TGTGCCAGCAGTTCGACAGGGGGTAGCTACAATGAGCAGTTCTTC
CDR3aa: CASSSTGGSYNEQFF

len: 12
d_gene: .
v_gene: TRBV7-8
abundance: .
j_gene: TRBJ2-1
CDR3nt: TGTGCCAGCAGAAAGGTTGCGGGAGAGCAGTTCTTC
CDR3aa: CASRKVAGEQFF

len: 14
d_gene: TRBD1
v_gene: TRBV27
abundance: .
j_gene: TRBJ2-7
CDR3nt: TGTGCCAGCAGTCCAACCCCACAGGGGTACGAGCAGTACTTC
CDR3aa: CASSPTPQGYEQYF

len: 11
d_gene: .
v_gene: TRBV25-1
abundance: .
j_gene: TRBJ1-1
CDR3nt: TGTGCCAGCTTCACAGGGATGGAGGCTTTCTTT
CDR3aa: CASFTGMEAFF

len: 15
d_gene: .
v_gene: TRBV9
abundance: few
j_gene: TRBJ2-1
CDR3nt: TGTGCCAGCAGCGTAGATTGGGCTAGCTCATATGAGCAGTTCTTC
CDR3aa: CASSVDWASSYEQFF

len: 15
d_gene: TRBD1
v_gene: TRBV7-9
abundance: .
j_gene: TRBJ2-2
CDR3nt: TGTGCCAGCAGCCGAGACAGGGGGGGCACCGGGGAGCTGTTTTTT
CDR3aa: CASSRDRGGTGELFF

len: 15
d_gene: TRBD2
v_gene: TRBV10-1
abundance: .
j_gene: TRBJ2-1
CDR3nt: TGCGCCAGCAGTGAGTCGGCGGGAGGCTTAGATGAGCAGTTCTTC
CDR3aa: CASSESAGGLDEQFF

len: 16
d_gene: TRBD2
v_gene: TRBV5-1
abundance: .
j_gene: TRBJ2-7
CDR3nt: TGCGCCAGCAGCTTTTCCCCTAGCGGGGACTCCTACGAGCAGTACTTC
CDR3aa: CASSFSPSGDSYEQYF

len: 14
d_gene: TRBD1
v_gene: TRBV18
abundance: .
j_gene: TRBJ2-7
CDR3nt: TGTGCCAGCTCCGCCCCGGGACAGCCCTACGAGCAGTACTTC
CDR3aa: CASSAPGQPYEQYF

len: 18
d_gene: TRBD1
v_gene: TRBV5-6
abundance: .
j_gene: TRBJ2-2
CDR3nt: TGTGCCAGCAGCGCGGTCAAGGGCAGGGGGCTCCTCACCGGGGAGCTGTTTTTT
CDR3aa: CASSAVKGRGLLTGELFF

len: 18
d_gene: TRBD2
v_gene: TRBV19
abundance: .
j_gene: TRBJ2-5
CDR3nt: TGTGCCAGTAGCGGGACTAGCGGGAGGGCCGAGTATTACGAGACCCAGTACTTC
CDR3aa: CASSGTSGRAEYYETQYF

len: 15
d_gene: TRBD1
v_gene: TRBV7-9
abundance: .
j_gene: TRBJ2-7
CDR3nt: TGTGCCAGCAGCCCTACGGACAGGGGGCACGTCGAGCAGTACTTC
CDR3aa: CASSPTDRGHVEQYF

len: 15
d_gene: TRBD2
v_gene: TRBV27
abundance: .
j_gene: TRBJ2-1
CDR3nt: TGTGCCAGCAGTTTTAGCGGGATCAGCTACAATGAGCAGTTCTTC
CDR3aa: CASSFSGISYNEQFF

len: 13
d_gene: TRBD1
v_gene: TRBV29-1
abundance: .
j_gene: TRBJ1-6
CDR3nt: TGCAGCGTTGGGGACAGCTATAATTCACCCCTCCACTTT
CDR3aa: CSVGDSYNSPLHF

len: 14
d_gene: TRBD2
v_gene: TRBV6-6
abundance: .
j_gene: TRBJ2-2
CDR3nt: TGTGCCAGCACTATAGCGGGAGGGGGCGGGGAGCTGTTTTTT
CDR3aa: CASTIAGGGGELFF

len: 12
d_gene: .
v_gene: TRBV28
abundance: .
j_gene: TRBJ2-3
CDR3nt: TGTGCCAGCAGGTCTAGCACAGATACGCAGTATTTT
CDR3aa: CASRSSTDTQYF

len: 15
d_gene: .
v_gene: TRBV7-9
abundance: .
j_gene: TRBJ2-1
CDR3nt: TGTGCCAGCAGCTTTAGTGGTGGTCGGTACAATGAGCAGTTCTTC
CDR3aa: CASSFSGGRYNEQFF

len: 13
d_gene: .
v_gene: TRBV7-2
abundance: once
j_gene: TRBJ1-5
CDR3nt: TGTGCCAGCAGCCGAGCAAACAATCAGCCCCAGCATTTT
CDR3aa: CASSRANNQPQHF

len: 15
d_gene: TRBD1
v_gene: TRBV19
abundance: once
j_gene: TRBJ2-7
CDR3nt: TGTGCCAGTAGTAGACCCGGGACAGGGTTGTACGAGCAGTACTTC
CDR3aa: CASSRPGTGLYEQYF

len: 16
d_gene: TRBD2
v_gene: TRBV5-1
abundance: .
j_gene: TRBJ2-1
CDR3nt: TGCGCCAGCAGCCTACGACTAGCGGGAGGGGTTAGGGAGCAGTTCTTC
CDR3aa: CASSLRLAGGVREQFF

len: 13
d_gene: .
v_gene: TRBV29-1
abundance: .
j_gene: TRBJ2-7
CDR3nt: TGCAGCGCTGTCGGTTCTAGCTCCTACGAGCAGTACTTC
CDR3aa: CSAVGSSSYEQYF

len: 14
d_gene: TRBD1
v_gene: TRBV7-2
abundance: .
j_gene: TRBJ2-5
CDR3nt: TGTGCCAGCAGCTTCGGACAGGGGAAAGAGACCCAGTACTTC
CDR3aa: CASSFGQGKETQYF

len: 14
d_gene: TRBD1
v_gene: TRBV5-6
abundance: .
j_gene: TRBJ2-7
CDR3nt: TGTGCCAGCAGAACGGGGACAGACTCCTACGAGCAGTACTTC
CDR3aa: CASRTGTDSYEQYF

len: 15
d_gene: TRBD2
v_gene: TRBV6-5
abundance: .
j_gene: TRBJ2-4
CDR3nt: TGTGCCAGCAGTTACTCGATAACGGGAGGCGGCACTCAGTACTTC
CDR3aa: CASSYSITGGGTQYF

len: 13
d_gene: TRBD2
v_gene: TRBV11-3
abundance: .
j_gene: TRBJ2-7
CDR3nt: TGTGCCAGCAGCTTAGCTCGGGAGGCCGAGCAGTACTTC
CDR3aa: CASSLAREAEQYF

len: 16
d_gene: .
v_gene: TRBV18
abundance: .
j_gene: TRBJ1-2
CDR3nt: TGTGCCAGCTCACCGAGTCACCGACTAGCTAACTATGGCTACACCTTC
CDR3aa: CASSPSHRLANYGYTF

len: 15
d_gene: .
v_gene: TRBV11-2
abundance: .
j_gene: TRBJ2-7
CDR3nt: TGTGCCAGCAGCTTTTTTATTGGAGGGGCCTACGAGCAGTACTTC
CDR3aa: CASSFFIGGAYEQYF

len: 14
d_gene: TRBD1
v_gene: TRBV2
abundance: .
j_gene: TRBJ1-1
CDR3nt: TGTGCCAGCAGTAACAGGGGTATGAACACTGAAGCTTTCTTT
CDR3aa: CASSNRGMNTEAFF

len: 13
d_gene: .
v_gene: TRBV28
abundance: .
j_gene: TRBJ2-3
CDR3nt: TGTGCCACGACTATAATTAGCACAGATACGCAGTATTTT
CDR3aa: CATTIISTDTQYF

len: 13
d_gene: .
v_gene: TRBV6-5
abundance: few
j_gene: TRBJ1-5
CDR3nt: TGTGCCTCCTCCCCCAGGGTAAATCAGCCCCAGCATTTT
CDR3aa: CASSPRVNQPQHF

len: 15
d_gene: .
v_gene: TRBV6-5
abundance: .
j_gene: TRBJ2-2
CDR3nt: TGTGCCAGCAGTTACATAGGGGCGAACACCGGGGAGCTGTTTTTT
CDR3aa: CASSYIGANTGELFF

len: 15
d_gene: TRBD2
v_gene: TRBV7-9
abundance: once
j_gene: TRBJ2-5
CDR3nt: TGTGCCAGCAGTCTGCTAGCGGGAGGGCCAGAGACCCAGTACTTC
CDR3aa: CASSLLAGGPETQYF

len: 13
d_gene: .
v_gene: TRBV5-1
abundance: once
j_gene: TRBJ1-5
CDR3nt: TGCGCCAGCAGCCCGGGGAGCAATCAGCCCCAGCATTTT
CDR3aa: CASSPGSNQPQHF